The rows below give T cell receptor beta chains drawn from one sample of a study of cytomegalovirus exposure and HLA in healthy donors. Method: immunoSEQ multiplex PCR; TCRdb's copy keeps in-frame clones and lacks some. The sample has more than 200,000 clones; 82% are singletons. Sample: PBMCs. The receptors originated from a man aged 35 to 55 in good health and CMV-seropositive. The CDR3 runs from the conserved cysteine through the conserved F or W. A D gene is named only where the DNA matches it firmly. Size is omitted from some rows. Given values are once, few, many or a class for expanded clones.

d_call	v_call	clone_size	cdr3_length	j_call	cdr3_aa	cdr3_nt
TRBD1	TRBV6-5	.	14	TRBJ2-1	CASSFGQENNEQFF	TGTGCCAGCAGTTTCGGACAGGAAAACAATGAGCAGTTCTTC
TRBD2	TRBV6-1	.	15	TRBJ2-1	CASMLVIAGRREQFF	TGTGCCAGCATGCTGGTAATAGCGGGCAGGCGAGAGCAGTTCTTC
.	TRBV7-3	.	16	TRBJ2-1	CASSLLPGGSYNEQFF	TGTGCCAGCAGCTTACTTCCCGGGGGCTCCTACAATGAGCAGTTCTTC
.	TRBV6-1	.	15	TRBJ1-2	CASSGGEGRGYGYTF	TGTGCCAGCAGTGGGGGGGAGGGCCGCGGTTATGGCTACACCTTC
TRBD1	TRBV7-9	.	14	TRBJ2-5	CASSLQGVQETQYF	TGTGCCAGCAGCTTGCAGGGGGTGCAAGAGACCCAGTACTTC
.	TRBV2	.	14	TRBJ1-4	CASVQLGSIEKLFF	TGTGCCAGCGTACAGTTGGGGAGCATCGAGAAACTGTTTTTT
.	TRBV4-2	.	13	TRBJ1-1	CASSQDGRTEAFF	TGTGCCAGCAGCCAAGATGGCCGCACTGAAGCTTTCTTT
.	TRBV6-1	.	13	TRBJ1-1	CASSETVNTEAFF	TGTGCCAGCAGTGAAACAGTGAACACTGAAGCTTTCTTT
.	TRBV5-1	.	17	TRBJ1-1	CASSLVPTKIGGAEAFF	TGCGCCAGCAGCTTGGTTCCGACTAAAATCGGGGGGGCTGAAGCTTTCTTT
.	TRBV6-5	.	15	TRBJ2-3	CASSYRDAGTDTQYF	TGTGCCAGCAGTTACCGGGATGCGGGCACAGATACGCAGTATTTT
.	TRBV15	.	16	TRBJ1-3	CATSRDRGLKGNTIYF	TGTGCCACCAGCAGAGATCGGGGGTTGAAGGGAAACACCATATATTTT
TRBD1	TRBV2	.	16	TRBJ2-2	CASSAIRTGPSGELFF	TGTGCCAGCAGCGCCATTCGGACAGGGCCCTCCGGGGAGCTGTTTTTT
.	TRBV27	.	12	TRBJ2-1	CASSYSGDEQFF	TGTGCCAGCAGTTATAGCGGCGATGAGCAGTTCTTC
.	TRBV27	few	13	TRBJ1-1	CASSRYRQAEAFF	TGTGCCAGCAGTAGATACCGACAGGCTGAAGCTTTCTTT
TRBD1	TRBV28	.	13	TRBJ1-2	CASREGAGYGYTF	TGTGCCAGCAGAGAGGGGGCGGGATATGGCTACACCTTC
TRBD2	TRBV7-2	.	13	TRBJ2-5	CASSLRTSGGEYF	TGTGCCAGCAGCTTGAGGACTAGCGGGGGCGAGTACTTC
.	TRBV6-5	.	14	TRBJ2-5	CASSYSKAGETQYF	TGTGCCAGCAGTTACTCGAAGGCAGGGGAGACCCAGTACTTC
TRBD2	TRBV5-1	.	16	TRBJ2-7	CASSWWLGLAGDEQYF	TGCGCCAGCAGCTGGTGGCTGGGACTAGCGGGAGACGAGCAGTACTTC
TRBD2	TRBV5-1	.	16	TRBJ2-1	CASSFIAGGPGNEQFF	TGCGCCAGCAGCTTCATAGCGGGAGGGCCTGGCAATGAGCAGTTCTTC